The source of this T cell receptor beta chain is a study of blood T cell repertoires in COVID-19. The overall study: The United States, Italy and Spain provided the acute and convalescent COVID-19 samples. Nucleic acid was either cDNA or gDNA, and it came from T cells, B-cell-depleted T cells, or PBMCs.

Methods used by the authors: Estimation of nucleated cell counts relied on the amplification of reference gene primers. The method was immunoSEQ multiplex PCR; TCRdb's version includes in-frame clones alone and lacks a portion of them. D and trimming come from the DNA, and the V and J calls and clone size come from that table. The sample holds 300,000 to 400,000 clones, under 95% seen once. Germline CDR1 and CDR2: MNHNY and SVGAGI (reference sequence). The CDR3 is 12 residues long. V dropped 9 bases and J dropped 0 bases, with 9 bases sitting between them. The sequence came from a woman aged 18-29 years who had recovered from COVID-19. Sequencing was carried out using peripheral blood. This chain joins TRBV6-6 and TRBJ2-7; D remains unclear. The CDR3 DNA reads as TGTGCCAGACAAGAAAGCTCCTACGAGCAGTACGTC. Protein product: CARQESSYEQYV.